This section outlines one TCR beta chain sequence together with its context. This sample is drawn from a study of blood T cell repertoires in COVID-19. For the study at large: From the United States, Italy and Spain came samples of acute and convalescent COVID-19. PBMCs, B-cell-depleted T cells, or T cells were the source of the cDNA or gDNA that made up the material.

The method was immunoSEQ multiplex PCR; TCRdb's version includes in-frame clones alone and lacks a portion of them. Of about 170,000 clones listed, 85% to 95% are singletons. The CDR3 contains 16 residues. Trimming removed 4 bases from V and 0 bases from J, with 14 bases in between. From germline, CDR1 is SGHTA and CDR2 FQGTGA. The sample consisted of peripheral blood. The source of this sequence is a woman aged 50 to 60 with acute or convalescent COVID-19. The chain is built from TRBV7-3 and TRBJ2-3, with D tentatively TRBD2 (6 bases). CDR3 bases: TGTGCCAGCAGCTACGGACGCGGGGTTAGCACAGATACGCAGTATTTT. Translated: CASSYGRGVSTDTQYF.